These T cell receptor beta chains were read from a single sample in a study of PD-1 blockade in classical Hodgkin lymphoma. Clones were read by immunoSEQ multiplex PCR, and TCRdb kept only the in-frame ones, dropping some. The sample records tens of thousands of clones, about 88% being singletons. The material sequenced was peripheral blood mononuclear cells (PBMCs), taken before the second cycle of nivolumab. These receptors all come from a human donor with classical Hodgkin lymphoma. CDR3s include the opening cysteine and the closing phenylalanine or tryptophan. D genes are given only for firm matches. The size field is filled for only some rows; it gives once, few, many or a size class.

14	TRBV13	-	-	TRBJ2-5	TGTGCCAGCAGCTTCCAAACAAATACCGAGACCCAGTACTTC	CASSFQTNTETQYF
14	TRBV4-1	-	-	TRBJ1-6	TGCGCCAGCAGCCAAGTATTTTTGGTTTCACCCCTCCACTTT	CASSQVFLVSPLHF
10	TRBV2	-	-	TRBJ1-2	TGTGCCAGCAGAACTAATGGCTACACCTTC	CASRTNGYTF
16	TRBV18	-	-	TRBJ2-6	TGTGCCAGCTCACTTTTGGGGAGCTCTGGGGCCAACGTCCTGACTTTC	CASSLLGSSGANVLTF
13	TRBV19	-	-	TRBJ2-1	TGTGCCAGTAGGCCCGACAGAAACAATGAGCAGTTCTTC	CASRPDRNNEQFF
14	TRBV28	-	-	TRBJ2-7	TGTGCCAGCAGTTTAGGTGGAGGGGTAAACGAGCAGTACTTC	CASSLGGGVNEQYF
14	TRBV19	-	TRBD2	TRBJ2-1	TGTGCCAGTAGTACCGAATTCGGGGGGGCTGAGCAGTTCTTC	CASSTEFGGAEQFF
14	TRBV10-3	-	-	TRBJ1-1	TGTGCCATCAGTGCTAGACAGGTGAACACTGAAGCTTTCTTT	CAISARQVNTEAFF
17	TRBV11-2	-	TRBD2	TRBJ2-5	TGTGCCAGCAGAAGACTAGCGGGAGTGAAAGGGGAAGAGACCCAGTACTTC	CASRRLAGVKGEETQYF
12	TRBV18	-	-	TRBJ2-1	TGTGCCAGCTCACCCACACCCTATGAGCAGTTCTTC	CASSPTPYEQFF
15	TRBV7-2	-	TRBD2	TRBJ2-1	TGTGCCAGCAGCTTAGCTAGCGGGGCCCACAATGAGCAGTTCTTC	CASSLASGAHNEQFF
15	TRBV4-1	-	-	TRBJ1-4	TGCGCCAGCAGCCAAGCCGACGGGGGTAATGAAAAACTGTTTTTT	CASSQADGGNEKLFF
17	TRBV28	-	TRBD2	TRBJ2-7	TGTGCCAGCAGTCCTCCACCCCCTAGCGGGGGGCCTTTTCAGCAGTACTTC	CASSPPPPSGGPFQQYF
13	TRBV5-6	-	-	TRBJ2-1	TGTGCCAGCAGCTTGTCTTACTACAATGAGCAGTTCTTC	CASSLSYYNEQFF
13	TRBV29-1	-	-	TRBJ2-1	TGCAGCGTTGAAACCCCAGCATCGGCTGAGCAGTTCTTC	CSVETPASAEQFF
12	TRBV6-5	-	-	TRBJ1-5	TGTGCCAGCAGTTCTGGCAATCAGCCCCAGCATTTT	CASSSGNQPQHF
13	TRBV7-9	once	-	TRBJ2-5	TGTGCCAGCAGCTCAGGCTGGGGAGAGACCCAGTACTTC	CASSSGWGETQYF
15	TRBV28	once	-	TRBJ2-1	TGTGCCAGCAGTTTTGGGCCAGGGCTTTACAATGAGCAGTTCTTC	CASSFGPGLYNEQFF
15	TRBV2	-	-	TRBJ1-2	TGTGCCAGCTGCGGTACAGGCGGGTTTTATAATGGCTACACCTTC	CASCGTGGFYNGYTF
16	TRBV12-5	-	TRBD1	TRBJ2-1	TGTGCTAGTGGTTTGGCCGCCGGGACAGGTTACAATGAGCAGTTCTTC	CASGLAAGTGYNEQFF
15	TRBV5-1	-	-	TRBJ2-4	TGCGCCAGCAGCGCGACCGGGACAGCCAAAAACATTCAGTACTTC	CASSATGTAKNIQYF
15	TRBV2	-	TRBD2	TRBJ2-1	TGTGCCAGCAACCGACTAGCGGGAGACTACAATGAGCAGTTCTTC	CASNRLAGDYNEQFF
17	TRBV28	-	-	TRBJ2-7	TGTGCCAGCAGCCGAAGGAGAGGGAGCCAGCACTCCTACGAGCAGTACTTC	CASSRRRGSQHSYEQYF
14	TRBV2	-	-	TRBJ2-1	TGTGCCGTTCTTCGGGGTAGCGGAAACAATGAGCAGTTCTTC	CAVLRGSGNNEQFF
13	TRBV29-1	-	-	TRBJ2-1	TGCAGCGTGGAGGGGGAATCTAATAATGAGCAGTTCTTC	CSVEGESNNEQFF
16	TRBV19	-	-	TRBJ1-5	TGTGCCAGTAGTACCACCTACAGGAATAGCAATCAGCCCCAGCATTTT	CASSTTYRNSNQPQHF
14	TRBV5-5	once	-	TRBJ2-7	TGTGCCAGCAGCTTGGGAGCGGGCCCCTACGAGCAGTACTTC	CASSLGAGPYEQYF
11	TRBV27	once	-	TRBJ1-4	TGTGCCAGCAGTTTTGGTGAAAAACTGTTTTTT	CASSFGEKLFF
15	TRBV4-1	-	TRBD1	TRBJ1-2	TGCGCCAGCAGCCTCGAGAATGTGGGACAGAATGGCTACACCTTC	CASSLENVGQNGYTF
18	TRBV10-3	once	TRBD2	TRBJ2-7	TGTGCCATCAGTGGGTCCCCCTTTGAAGGGACTAGCCCCTACGAGCAGTACTTC	CAISGSPFEGTSPYEQYF
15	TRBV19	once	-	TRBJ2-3	TGTGCCAGTAGTAAACTAGGGAAAAGCACAGATACGCAGTATTTT	CASSKLGKSTDTQYF
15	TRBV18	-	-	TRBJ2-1	TGTGCCAGCTCACCAGTTAGTGAAGGGGTCAATGAGCAGTTCTTC	CASSPVSEGVNEQFF
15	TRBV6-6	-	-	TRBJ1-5	TGTGCCAGCAGTTACGACGGGACTAGCAATCAGCCCCAGCATTTT	CASSYDGTSNQPQHF
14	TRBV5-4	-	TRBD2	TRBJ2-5	TGTGCCAGCCTGAGCGGGAGATTAGAGGAGACCCAGTACTTC	CASLSGRLEETQYF
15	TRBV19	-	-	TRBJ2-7	TGTGCCAGTAGTACATTTACCGGGTCCCCGGGGGAGCAGTACTTC	CASSTFTGSPGEQYF
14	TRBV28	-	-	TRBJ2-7	TGTGCCAGCAGTTCCCAACCAGCCTCCTACGAGCAGTACTTC	CASSSQPASYEQYF
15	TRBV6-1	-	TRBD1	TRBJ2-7	TGTGCCAGCAGTACCCGACAGGGTTTAGGCTACGAGCAGTACTTC	CASSTRQGLGYEQYF
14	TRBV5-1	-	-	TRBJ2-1	TGCGCCAGCAGCGTTGACTCGCCCTACAATGAGCAGTTCTTC	CASSVDSPYNEQFF
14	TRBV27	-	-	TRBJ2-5	TGTGCCAGCAGTAAGGCAGCGTACCAAGAGACCCAGTACTTC	CASSKAAYQETQYF
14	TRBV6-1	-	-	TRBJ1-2	TGTGCCAGCAGTGAAGATCCGGGAGCGGTTGGCTACACCTTC	CASSEDPGAVGYTF
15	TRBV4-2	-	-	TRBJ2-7	TGTGCCAGCAGCCAAGCTGGCGTTAACCCCTACGAGCAGTACTTC	CASSQAGVNPYEQYF
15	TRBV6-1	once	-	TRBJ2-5	TGTGCCAGCAGTGAAGATCGCGGCAGCCAAGAGACCCAGTACTTC	CASSEDRGSQETQYF
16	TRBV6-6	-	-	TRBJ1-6	TGTGCCAGCAGCCGGGAGGGGAACTCCTATAATTCACCCCTCCACTTT	CASSREGNSYNSPLHF
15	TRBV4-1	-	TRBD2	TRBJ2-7	TGCGCCAGCAGCCAAGTTTTGCTAGCGGGCTACGAGCAGTACTTC	CASSQVLLAGYEQYF
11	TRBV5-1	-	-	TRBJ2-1	TGCGCCAGCAGCCTACACGGGGAGCAGTTCTTC	CASSLHGEQFF
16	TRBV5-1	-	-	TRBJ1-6	TGCGCCAGCAGCCCCGACTCGCCGCCGTATAATTCACCCCTCCACTTT	CASSPDSPPYNSPLHF